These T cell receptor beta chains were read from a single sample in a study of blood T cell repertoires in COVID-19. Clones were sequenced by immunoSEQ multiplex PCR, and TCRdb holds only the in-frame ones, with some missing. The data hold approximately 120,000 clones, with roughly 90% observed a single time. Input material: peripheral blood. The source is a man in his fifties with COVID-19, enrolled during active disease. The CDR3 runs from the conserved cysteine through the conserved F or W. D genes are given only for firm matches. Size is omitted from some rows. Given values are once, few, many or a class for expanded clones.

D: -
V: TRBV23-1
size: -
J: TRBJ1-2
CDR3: CASTDCGYTF
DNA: TGCGCCAGCACGGACTGTGGCTACACCTTC

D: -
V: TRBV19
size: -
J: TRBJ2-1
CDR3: CASSRAEDSYNEQFF
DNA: TGTGCCAGTAGTCGCGCGGAGGACTCCTACAATGAGCAGTTCTTC

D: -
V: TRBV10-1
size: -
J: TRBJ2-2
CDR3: CASSDGGNTGELFF
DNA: TGCGCCAGCAGTGACGGGGGGAACACCGGGGAGCTGTTTTTT

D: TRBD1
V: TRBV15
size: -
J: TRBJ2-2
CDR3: CATSINRGLTGELFF
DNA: TGTGCCACCAGCATTAACAGGGGGCTCACCGGGGAGCTGTTTTTT

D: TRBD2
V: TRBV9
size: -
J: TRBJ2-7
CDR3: CASSSGTSGRAGEQYF
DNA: TGTGCCAGCAGCTCAGGGACTAGCGGGAGGGCCGGGGAGCAGTACTTC

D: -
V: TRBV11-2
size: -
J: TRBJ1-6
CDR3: CASSLKVGGFESPLHF
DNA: TGTGCCAGCAGCTTAAAGGTTGGCGGCTTTGAATCACCCCTCCACTTT

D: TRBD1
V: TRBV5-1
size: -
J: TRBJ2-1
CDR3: CASTLGDRGYNEQFF
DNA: TGCGCCAGCACCCTCGGGGACAGGGGCTACAATGAGCAGTTCTTC

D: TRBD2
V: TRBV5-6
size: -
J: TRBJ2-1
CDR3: CASSSLELAGYYNEQFF
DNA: TGTGCCAGCAGCTCTTTGGAGCTAGCGGGATACTACAATGAGCAGTTCTTC

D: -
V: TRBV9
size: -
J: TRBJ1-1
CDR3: CASSSSQVNTEAFF
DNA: TGTGCCAGCAGCTCAAGCCAGGTAAACACTGAAGCTTTCTTT

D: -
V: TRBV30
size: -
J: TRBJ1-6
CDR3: CAWKGDRAYNSPLHF
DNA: TGTGCCTGGAAAGGAGACAGAGCTTATAATTCACCCCTCCACTTT

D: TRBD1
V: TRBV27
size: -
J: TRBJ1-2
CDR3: CASSPGGGGYTF
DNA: TGTGCCAGCAGTCCAGGGGGCGGCGGCTACACCTTC

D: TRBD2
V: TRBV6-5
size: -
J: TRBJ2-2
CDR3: CASRTSGNTGELFF
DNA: TGTGCCAGCAGGACTAGCGGTAACACCGGGGAGCTGTTTTTT

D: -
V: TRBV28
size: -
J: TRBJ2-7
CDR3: CASRTGTTYEQYF
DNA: TGTGCCAGCAGGACCGGGACAACCTACGAGCAGTACTTC

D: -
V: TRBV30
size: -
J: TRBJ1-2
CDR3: CAWNRDYGYTF
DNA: TGTGCCTGGAACAGGGACTATGGCTACACCTTC

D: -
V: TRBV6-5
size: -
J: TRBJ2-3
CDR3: CASSPDLARRDTQYF
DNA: TGTGCCAGCAGCCCAGACCTGGCTAGACGGGATACGCAGTATTTT

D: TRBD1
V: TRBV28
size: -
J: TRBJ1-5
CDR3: CASIERTGSSDQPQHF
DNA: TGTGCCAGCATAGAAAGGACAGGGTCGAGCGATCAGCCCCAGCATTTT

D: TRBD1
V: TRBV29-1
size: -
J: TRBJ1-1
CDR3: CSVGDRVGEAFF
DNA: TGCAGCGTTGGTGACAGGGTGGGTGAAGCTTTCTTT

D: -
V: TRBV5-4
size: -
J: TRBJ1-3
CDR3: CATRRFVGNTIYF
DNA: TGTGCCACCCGCAGGTTTGTCGGAAACACCATATATTTT

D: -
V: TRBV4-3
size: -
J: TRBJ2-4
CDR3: CASSQAGGTKNIQYF
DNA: TGCGCCAGCAGCCAGGCAGGGGGGACCAAAAACATTCAGTACTTC

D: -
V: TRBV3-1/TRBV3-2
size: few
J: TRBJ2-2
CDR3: CASSQDMGVPGELFF
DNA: TGTGCCAGCAGCCAAGATATGGGAGTGCCCGGGGAGCTGTTTTTT

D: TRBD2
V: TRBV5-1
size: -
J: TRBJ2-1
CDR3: CASSLGQLAGVSEQFF
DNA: TGCGCCAGCAGCCTGGGACAACTAGCGGGAGTTAGTGAGCAGTTCTTC

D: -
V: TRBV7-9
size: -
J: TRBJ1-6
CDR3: CASSLATNSPLHF
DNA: TGTGCCAGCAGCTTGGCGACAAATTCCCCCCTCCACTTT

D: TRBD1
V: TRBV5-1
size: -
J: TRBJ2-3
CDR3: CASSVRGRGDTQYF
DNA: TGCGCCAGCAGCGTGAGGGGGCGCGGAGATACGCAGTATTTT

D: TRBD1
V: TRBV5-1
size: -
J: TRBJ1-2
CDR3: CASSLNQGAYGYTF
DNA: TGCGCCAGCAGCTTGAATCAGGGGGCCTATGGCTACACCTTC

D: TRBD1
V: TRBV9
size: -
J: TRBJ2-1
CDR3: CASSVDRGGNEQFF
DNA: TGTGCCAGCAGCGTAGACAGGGGTGGGAATGAGCAGTTCTTC

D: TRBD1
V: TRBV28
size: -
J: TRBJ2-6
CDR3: CASSVAGTGGSGANVLTF
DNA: TGTGCCAGCAGTGTTGCCGGGACAGGGGGCTCTGGGGCCAACGTCCTGACTTTC

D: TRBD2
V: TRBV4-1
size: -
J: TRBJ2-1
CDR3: CASSQGGTALDEQFF
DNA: TGCGCCAGCAGCCAGGGAGGGACTGCCTTGGATGAGCAGTTCTTC

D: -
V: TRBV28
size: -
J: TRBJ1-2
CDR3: CASTLGPQTRGYTF
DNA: TGTGCCAGCACCTTGGGTCCGCAGACGCGGGGCTACACCTTC

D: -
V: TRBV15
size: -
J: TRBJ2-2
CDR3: CATSSDRFTGELFF
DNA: TGTGCCACCAGCAGCGACAGGTTCACCGGGGAGCTGTTTTTT

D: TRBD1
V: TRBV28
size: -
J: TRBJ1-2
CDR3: CASRQTGTGGYTF
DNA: TGTGCCAGCAGACAGACAGGGACCGGTGGCTACACCTTC

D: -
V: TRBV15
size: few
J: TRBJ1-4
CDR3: CATSRVRGGEKLFF
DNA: TGTGCCACCAGCAGGGTCCGGGGGGGTGAAAAACTGTTTTTT

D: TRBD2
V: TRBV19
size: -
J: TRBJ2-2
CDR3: CASSITSGTGELFF
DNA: TGTGCCAGTAGTATTACTAGCGGCACCGGGGAGCTGTTTTTT

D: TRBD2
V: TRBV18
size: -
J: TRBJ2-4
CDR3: CASSPTGLAGEENIQYF
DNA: TGTGCCAGCTCGCCTACGGGACTAGCGGGAGAAGAAAACATTCAATACTTC

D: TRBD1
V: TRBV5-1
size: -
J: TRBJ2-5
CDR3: CASSVRDRGRETQYF
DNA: TGCGCCAGCAGCGTCCGGGACAGGGGACGGGAGACCCAGTACTTC

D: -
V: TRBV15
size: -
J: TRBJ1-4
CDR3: CATSRDQEKLFF
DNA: TGTGCCACCAGCAGAGATCAGGAAAAACTGTTTTTT

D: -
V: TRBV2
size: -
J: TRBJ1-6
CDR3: CASRSRVSISPLHF
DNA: TGTGCCAGCAGGTCCCGAGTTTCCATCTCACCCCTCCACTTT

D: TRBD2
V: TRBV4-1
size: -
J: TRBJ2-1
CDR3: CASSQGLAGVNEQFF
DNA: TGCGCCAGCAGCCAGGGACTAGCGGGAGTCAATGAGCAGTTCTTC

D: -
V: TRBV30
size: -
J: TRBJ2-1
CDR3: CAWSQYNEQFF
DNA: TGTGCCTGGAGCCAATACAATGAGCAGTTCTTC

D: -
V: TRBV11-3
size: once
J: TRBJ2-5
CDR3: CASSLDGGAETQYF
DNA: TGTGCCAGCAGCTTAGATGGAGGGGCAGAGACCCAGTACTTC

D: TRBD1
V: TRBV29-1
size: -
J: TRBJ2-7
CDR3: CSVTSDREYF
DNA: TGCAGCGTAACCTCGGACAGGGAGTACTTC

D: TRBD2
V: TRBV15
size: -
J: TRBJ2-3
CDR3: CATSRAAGGGTDTQYF
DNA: TGTGCCACCAGCAGAGCCGCGGGAGGGGGCACAGATACGCAGTATTTT

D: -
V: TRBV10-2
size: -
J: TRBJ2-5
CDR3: CASSFSGKETQYF
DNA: TGCGCCAGCAGTTTTTCAGGGAAAGAGACCCAGTACTTC

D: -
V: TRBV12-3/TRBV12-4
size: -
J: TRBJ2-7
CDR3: CASRRVGGYEQYF
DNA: TGTGCCAGCAGGCGGGTGGGCGGCTACGAGCAGTACTTC

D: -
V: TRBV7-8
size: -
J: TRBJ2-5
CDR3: CASSLVPGNQETQYF
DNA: TGTGCCAGCAGCTTAGTACCGGGAAATCAAGAGACCCAGTACTTC

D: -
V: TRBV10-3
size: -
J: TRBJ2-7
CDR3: CAIWDFNYEQYF
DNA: TGTGCCATCTGGGACTTCAATTACGAGCAGTACTTC

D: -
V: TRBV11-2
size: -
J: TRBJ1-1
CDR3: CASSLRGGGTEAFF
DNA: TGTGCCAGCAGCTTACGGGGGGGAGGCACTGAAGCTTTCTTT

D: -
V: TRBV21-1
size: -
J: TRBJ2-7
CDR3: CASSKTTGQGGQGPGLACNCEQYF
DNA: TGTGCCAGCAGCAAAACAACGGGACAGGGGGGTCAGGGGCCGGGACTAGCGTGTAACTGCGAGCAGTACTTC

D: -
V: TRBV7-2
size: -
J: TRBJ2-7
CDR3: CASSLEGRREQYF
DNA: TGTGCCAGCAGCTTAGAGGGGCGACGCGAGCAGTACTTC

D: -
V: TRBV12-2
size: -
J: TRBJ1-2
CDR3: CASRLAAPGRGKGYTF
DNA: TGTGCAAGTCGCTTAGCAGCCCCGGGCAGGGGGAAGGGCTACACCTTC

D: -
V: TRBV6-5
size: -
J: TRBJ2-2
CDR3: CASTFLGGGTGELFF
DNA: TGTGCCAGCACCTTTCTAGGGGGTGGCACCGGGGAGCTGTTTTTT

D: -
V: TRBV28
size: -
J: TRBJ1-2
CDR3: CASWTANYGYTF
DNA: TGTGCCAGTTGGACAGCTAACTATGGCTACACCTTC

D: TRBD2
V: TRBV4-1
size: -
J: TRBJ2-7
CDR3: CASSQEGGAGARYEQYF
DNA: TGCGCCAGCAGCCAAGAGGGGGGAGCGGGAGCCCGTTACGAGCAGTACTTC

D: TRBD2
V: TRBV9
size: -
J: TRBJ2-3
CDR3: CASSLRTSGSTDTQYF
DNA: TGTGCCAGCAGCCTCCGGACTAGCGGGAGCACAGATACGCAGTATTTT

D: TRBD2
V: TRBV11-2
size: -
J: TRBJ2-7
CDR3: CASSQGLAGAEQYF
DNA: TGTGCCAGCAGCCAGGGACTAGCGGGAGCTGAGCAGTACTTC

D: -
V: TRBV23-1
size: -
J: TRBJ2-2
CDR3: CASSQSALGRPNTGELFF
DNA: TGCGCCAGCAGTCAATCTGCCTTGGGCAGGCCGAACACCGGGGAGCTGTTTTTT

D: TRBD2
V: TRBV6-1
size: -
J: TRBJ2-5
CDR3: CASSELAGDQETQYF
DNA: TGTGCCAGCAGTGAACTAGCGGGAGACCAAGAGACCCAGTACTTC

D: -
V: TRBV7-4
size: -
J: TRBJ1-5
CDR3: CASSLEQVPNQPQHF
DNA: TGTGCCAGCAGCTTAGAACAGGTCCCCAATCAGCCCCAGCATTTT

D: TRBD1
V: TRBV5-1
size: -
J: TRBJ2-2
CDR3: CASSLSQGAGGELFF
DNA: TGCGCCAGCAGCTTGAGTCAGGGGGCTGGCGGGGAGCTGTTTTTT

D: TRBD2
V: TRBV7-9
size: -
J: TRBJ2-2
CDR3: CAQGVAGVTGELFF
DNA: TGTGCCCAAGGGGTAGCGGGAGTGACCGGGGAGCTGTTTTTT